This T cell receptor beta chain was profiled in a study of CD8+ T cells in alopecia areata. On the study more broadly: Patients in the treated group were given tofacitinib by mouth, 5 to 10 mg twice a day. Tofacitinib was given for 6 to 18 months, then stopped for 6 months.

Reverse transcription of extracted RNA yielded cDNA, which provided the sequencing template. Repertoires were generated with immunoSEQ multiplex PCR, while TCRdb's copy carries only in-frame clones and drops some. The sample includes fewer than 110,000 clones, 55% to 70% seen only once; the top ten take about 15%. This sample's treatment: oral pan-JAK inhibitor, 5-10 mg twice daily. Findings of the study overall: Scalp clonality and expanded CD8+ clones among the top 100 fell significantly with tofacitinib.

Turning to this clone: Its antigen is still unknown.

The clonotype originates from a human donor with alopecia areata. The sample was CD8+ T cells sorted from blood, taken between weeks 55 and 65, from a patient treated with tofacitinib.

CDR3 in amino acids: CASSPNTGELFF. Here the CDR3 DNA reads TGTGCCAGCAGTCCGAACACCGGGGAGCTGTTTTTT. The V and J genes are TRBV27 and TRBJ2-2; D is ambiguous. Germline V gene lookup returns CDR1 MNHEY and CDR2 SMNVEV (reference sequence). Trimming shortened V by 5 bases and J by 0 bases, and 1 base separated the two germline ends. The CDR3 totals 12 residues.